This T cell receptor (beta chain) was profiled in a study of CD8+ T cells in alopecia areata. Study context: Patients in the study were on tofacitinib for 6 to 18 months, then off it for 6 months. Scoring treated patients' severity relied on the percentage of scalp area affected. Study-level findings and limits: Scalp and blood samples kept many expanded lesional clones throughout tofacitinib. With one nonresponder, baseline CD8+ expansion's link to response remains uncertain.

Germline assignment: CDR1 KGHSH and CDR2 LQKENI. The CDR3 has 14 residues. With V trimmed by 5 bases and J by 0 bases, 1 base remained unmatched. Extracted from the samples, RNA was reverse transcribed into cDNA to serve as the sequencing template. Sequencing was performed with immunoSEQ multiplex PCR; in TCRdb, only in-frame clones are kept and a portion is missing. This sample has 150,000 to 200,000 clones, with approximately 61% found just once. Concerning this clone: Its antigen is currently unknown.

Treatment specified: oral pan-JAK inhibitor, 5-10 mg twice daily. The sample was CD4+ T cells sorted from blood, taken at week 24, from a patient treated with tofacitinib. The chain is built from TRBV18 and TRBJ2-7, with 10 bases matching TRBD1. The source is a human donor with alopecia areata. Here the CDR3 DNA reads TGTGCCAGCTCAGGGACAGGGGTCTCCTACGAGCAGTACTTC. Translation gives CASSGTGVSYEQYF.